These 26 T cell receptor beta chains came from one sample sequenced in a study of T cells in Graves' hyperthyroidism and ophthalmopathy. Researchers amplified the TCR beta CDR3 regions from RNA transcripts. The HTBI set primed first-round TCR CDR3 RT-PCR. One entry per CDR3 protein results from TCRdb running MiXCR on the multiplex PCR reads. The sample yields approximately 560,000 distinct CDR3 sequences, 40% to 55% seen once. Sequencing was done on a sample of peripheral blood or thyroid tissue (not recorded which). Receptor source: a woman younger than 30 with Graves' hyperthyroidism.

About this clonotype: Relative to the germline gene, one junction end is altered; a read error may explain this. This chain links TRBV7-7 with TRBJ2-5, with D possibly matching TRBD1 (5 bases). The CDR3 contains 16 residues. The germline CDR1 and CDR2 sequences are SSHAT and FNYEAQ (reference sequence). This CDR3 is CASSQAGHTQAQTQYF. The CDR3 nucleotides are TGCGCCAGCAGCCAAGCCGGACACACTCAAGCGCAGACCCAGTACTTC.

The chain uses TRBV7-6 and TRBJ2-5; maybe TRBD2 (5 bases). Germline V gene data show CDR1 as SGHVS and CDR2 as FNYEAQ. V was cut by 5 bases and J by 1 base, with 14 bases left in between. The CDR3 totals 15 residues. CDR3: CASSLKLATQETQYF. The CDR3 DNA sequence: TGTGCCAGCAGCCTAAAATTAGCGACCCAAGAGACCCAGTACTTC. Full variable domain (remainder filled in from reference TRBV7-6 and TRBJ2-5): GAGVSQSPRYKVTKRGQDVALRCDPISGHVSLYWYRQALGQGPEFLTYFNYEAQQDKSGLPNDRFSAERPEGSISTLTIQRTEQRDSAMYRCASSLKLATQETQYFGPGTRLLVL.

This CDR3 reads CASTLTGSYEQYF. The CDR3 bases are TGTGCCAGCACCCTGACAGGGTCCTACGAGCAGTACTTC. The chain links TRBV7-9 to TRBJ2-7; 7 bases line up with TRBD1. V was clipped by 7 bases and J by 1 base; unmatched bases: 4. The length of the CDR3 is 13 residues. The germline V gene encodes CDR1 SEHNR and CDR2 FQNEAQ (reference sequence).

The gene calls are TRBV2 and TRBJ2-2, with D possibly being TRBD1 or TRBD2 (5 bases each). Germline-derived CDR1 and CDR2 are SNHLY and FYNNEI. The CDR3 sequence is 14 residues long. V was trimmed by 5 bases and J by 3 bases, leaving 10 bases between them. CDR3 in DNA: TGTGCCAGCAGTACGGGGACCCACACCGGGGAGCTGTTTTTT. This sequence encodes CASSTGTHTGELFF.

This clonotype was counted many times. The V and J genes are TRBV2 and TRBJ2-7; 8 bases align to TRBD1. The trim removed 6 bases at V and 5 bases at J, leaving 9 bases unmatched. Germline CDR1 SNHLY, CDR2 FYNNEI. The CDR3 length is 14 residues. Written as DNA, the CDR3 is TGTGCCAGCAGAGCCTGGACAGGGATGGACGAGCAGTACTTC. It is translated as CASRAWTGMDEQYF.

This clonotype came up a few times. The J gene is TRBJ1-1, the V gene TRBV7-8; D gene unclear. CDR1 SGHVS and CDR2 FQNEAQ come from the germline V gene. The V end lost 2 bases, the J end lost 6 bases, and 10 bases lay between the germline ends. The CDR3 runs to 13 residues. CDR3 bases: TGTGCCAGCAGCTTAATTTCGACGGCTGAAGCTTTCTTT. Protein sequence: CASSLISTAEAFF.

The CDR3 coding sequence is TGTGCCAGCAGTCGTAACAGGGTTGGTGACCTCGGTGGAAACACCATATATTTT. This translates into CASSRNRVGDLGGNTIYF. V and J are TRBV7-3 and TRBJ1-3, with a tentative D call TRBD1 (6 bases). V lost 6 bases and J lost 3, with 24 bases in between. Germline assignment: CDR1 SGHTA and CDR2 FQGTGA. This CDR3 contains 18 residues.

There are many counts of this clonotype. The chain couples TRBV12-3 or TRBV12-4 to TRBJ1-2; maybe TRBD1 (5 bases). Trimming left V 6 bases short and J 2 bases short, with 13 bases between. This CDR3 contains 14 residues. The CDR3 sequence is CASRYRDGNYGYTF. The DNA of the CDR3 is TGTGCCAGCAGGTACCGGGACGGGAACTATGGCTACACCTTC.

The chain employs TRBV20-1 and TRBJ2-7, with a weak D call TRBD2 (6 bases). V dropped 6 bases and J dropped 0 bases, with 12 bases sitting between them. The CDR3 is 13 residues long. The germline V gene has CDR1 DFQATT and CDR2 SNEGSKA (reference sequence). CDR3 amino acids: CSASRGTSYEQYF. The CDR3 DNA is TGCAGTGCCTCCCGCGGGACCTCCTACGAGCAGTACTTC.

About this clonotype: The junction departs from the called germline gene at one end, perhaps through a read error. The chain combines TRBV6-5 with TRBJ1-1, with D hard to call. The germline V gene has CDR1 MNHEY and CDR2 SVGAGI. This CDR3 comprises 14 residues. The CDR3 here is CASSYSQFGAEALF. The CDR3, as DNA: TGTGCCAGCAGTTACTCACAGTTTGGCGCTGAAGCTCTCTTT.

V and J are TRBV7-9 and TRBJ1-2; 7 bases agree with TRBD1. Unmatched junction bases numbered 9, after V lost 4 bases and J lost 4 bases. Germline V gives CDR1 SEHNR, CDR2 FQNEAQ (reference sequence). This CDR3 is built from 15 residues. This chain's CDR3 is CASSSISGQAYGYTF. CDR3 coding DNA: TGTGCCAGCAGCTCCATTAGCGGACAGGCCTATGGCTACACCTTC.

With regard to this clonotype: This may come from a read error, since a much larger clone is one base off. This chain connects TRBV29-1 to TRBJ2-2; 7 bases agree with TRBD2. The CDR3 is made up of 15 amino acids. The germline CDR1 and CDR2 sequences are SQVTM and ANQGSEA. The DNA of the CDR3 is TGCAGCGTTGTCTGGCGGGAGAGGTACACCGGGAAGCTGTTTTTT. Its protein product is CSVVWRERYTGKLFF.

This clonotype was seen only a few times. This chain uses TRBV10-3 with TRBJ2-2, with 7 bases aligning to TRBD2. The CDR3 has 14 amino acids. Germline V gene data show CDR1 as ENHRY and CDR2 as SYGVKD. Unmatched junction bases numbered 8, after V lost 10 bases and J lost 3 bases. CDR3 residues: CASGEGRDTGELFF. The CDR3 bases are TGTGCCAGCGGGGAGGGACGGGACACCGGGGAGCTGTTTTTT.

This clonotype was found many times. A read error may account for a junction end that differs from germline. The chain carries TRBV20-1 and TRBJ1-4; possibly TRBD1 for D (5 bases). This CDR3 has 11 residues. Per germline, CDR1 DFQATT and CDR2 SNEGSKA (reference sequence). The CDR3: CSARVLGRLHF. Written as DNA, the CDR3 is TGCAGTGCTAGAGTGTTGGGACGGCTACACTTT.

As to this clonotype: Compared with germline, one end of the junction differs, possibly owing to a read error. This sequence joins TRBV25-1 and TRBJ1-6; possibly TRBD1 for D (5 bases). The CDR3 loop spans 17 amino acids. Germline-derived CDR1 and CDR2 are MGHDK and SYGVNS. CDR3 in DNA: TGCGCCAGCAGCCAAGATTTGAAGGGGCGGGTTAATTCACCCCTCCACTTT. This codes for CASSQDLKGRVNSPLHF.

The chain joins TRBV15 to TRBJ2-7, with no clear D. V lost 5 bases, J lost 1 base, and 9 bases lay in between. The CDR3 totals 13 residues. Germline CDR1 is LNHNV and CDR2 is YYDKDF (reference sequence). The CDR3 region has the DNA TGTGCCACCAGCTTAGGGCGGTCCTACGAGCAGTACTTC. Translation gives CATSLGRSYEQYF.

This clonotype was observed at least ten times. This chain connects TRBV2 to TRBJ1-5; D unresolved. The CDR3 consists of 14 residues. Germline CDR1 and CDR2: SNHLY and FYNNEI. The V and J ends lost 3 bases and 2 bases respectively, with 8 bases between them. Here the CDR3 reads CASSELGGNQPQHF. CDR3 nucleotides: TGTGCCAGCAGTGAGCTGGGCGGCAATCAGCCCCAGCATTTT. Full variable domain (remainder filled in from reference TRBV2 and TRBJ1-5): EPEVTQTPSHQVTQMGQEVILRCVPISNHLYFYWYRQILGQKVEFLVSFYNNEISEKSEIFDDQFSVERPDGSNFTLKIRSTKLEDSAMYFCASSELGGNQPQHFGDGTRLSIL.

The chain employs TRBV29-1 and TRBJ1-2; the D is unclear. Germline-derived CDR1 and CDR2 are SQVTM and ANQGSEA. The CDR3 is 14 amino acids. With 0 bases removed from V and 6 bases from J, the gap between germline ends came to 14 bases. The CDR3 region has the DNA TGCAGCGTTGAAGATTGGCCTAGGGAAAATGGCTACACCTTC. This sequence encodes CSVEDWPRENGYTF.

The CDR3 DNA is TGTGCCAGCAGCTTAGACCAGAGATTTGCAACTAATGAAAAACTGTTTTTT. Translation gives CASSLDQRFATNEKLFF. This chain links TRBV7-9 with TRBJ1-4, with D uncertain. Trimming stripped 1 base from V and 0 bases from J, with 12 bases between. The CDR3 has 17 amino acids. The germline gives CDR1 SEHNR, CDR2 FQNEAQ (reference sequence). The entire variable domain, with the rest obtained from reference TRBV7-9 and TRBJ1-4, is as follows: DTGVSQNPRHKITKRGQNVTFRCDPISEHNRLYWYRQTLGQGPEFLTYFQNEAQLEKSRLLSDRFSAERPKGSFSTLEIQRTEQGDSAMYLCASSLDQRFATNEKLFFGSGTQLSVL.

This sequence joins TRBV11-2 and TRBJ1-1, with TRBD1 matching over 10 bases. The length of the CDR3 is 13 residues. Germline V lookup: CDR1 SGHAT, CDR2 FQNNGV. In nucleotides, the CDR3 is TGTGCACAGCCGGGACAGGGGAGGACTGAAGCTTTCTTT. Its protein product is CAQPGQGRTEAFF.

This clonotype was counted a few times. The chain carries TRBV2 and TRBJ1-3; 7 nucleotides agree with TRBD1. CDR3 length equals 17 residues. Germline CDR1 SNHLY, CDR2 FYNNEI. V gave up 4 bases and J gave up 0 bases; unmatched junction bases: 9. In DNA, the CDR3 is TGTGCCAGCAGTGGAACTTCGGACAGGAGCTCTGGAAACACCATATATTTT. This encodes CASSGTSDRSSGNTIYF.

This clonotype was detected only a few times. The chain has TRBV5-1 and TRBJ1-3; D is unclear. The germline CDR1 and CDR2 sequences are SGHRS and YFSETQ. V gave up 0 bases and J gave up 3 bases, with 10 bases separating them. This CDR3 contains 15 residues. The CDR3 reads CASSLEKPIGNTIYF. Here the CDR3 DNA reads TGCGCCAGCAGCTTGGAGAAGCCTATTGGAAACACCATATATTTT.

Details on this clonotype: The germline gene is not matched at one end of the junction; a read error may be the cause. V usage is TRBV7-3 and J usage is TRBJ2-5; D gene ambiguous. The CDR3 has 13 residues. From germline, CDR1 is SGHTA and CDR2 FQGTGA. The CDR3 nucleotides read TGCGCCAGCAGCCAAGTCCAACAAGAGACCCAGTACTTC. Protein: CASSQVQQETQYF.

The rearrangement links TRBV29-1 to TRBJ2-1; D ambiguous. Trimming took 2 bases from V and 9 from J, leaving 11 bases between them. The CDR3 is 12 residues long. CDR1 is SQVTM and CDR2 is ANQGSEA in the germline V gene. CDR3 region: CSVETRPAEQFF. DNA for the CDR3: TGCAGCGTTGAAACTCGCCCTGCTGAGCAGTTCTTC.

The J gene is TRBJ1-1, the V gene TRBV10-3; 7 nucleotides agree with TRBD1. Germline V gene lookup returns CDR1 ENHRY and CDR2 SYGVKD. The CDR3 is made up of 16 amino acids. Trimming removed 2 bases from V and 0 bases from J; junction bases left unmatched: 6. The CDR3 bases are TGTGCCATCAGTGAGCCGGGACAGAGCATGAACACTGAAGCTTTCTTT. The encoded protein is CAISEPGQSMNTEAFF.

The chain employs TRBV10-3 and TRBJ1-5; D unclear. V was cut by 2 bases and J by 14 bases, with 4 bases left in between. This CDR3 has 9 amino acids. Germline loops: CDR1 ENHRY, CDR2 SYGVKD. Here the CDR3 reads CAISEAKHF. The CDR3, as DNA: TGTGCCATCAGTGAGGCAAAGCATTTT.